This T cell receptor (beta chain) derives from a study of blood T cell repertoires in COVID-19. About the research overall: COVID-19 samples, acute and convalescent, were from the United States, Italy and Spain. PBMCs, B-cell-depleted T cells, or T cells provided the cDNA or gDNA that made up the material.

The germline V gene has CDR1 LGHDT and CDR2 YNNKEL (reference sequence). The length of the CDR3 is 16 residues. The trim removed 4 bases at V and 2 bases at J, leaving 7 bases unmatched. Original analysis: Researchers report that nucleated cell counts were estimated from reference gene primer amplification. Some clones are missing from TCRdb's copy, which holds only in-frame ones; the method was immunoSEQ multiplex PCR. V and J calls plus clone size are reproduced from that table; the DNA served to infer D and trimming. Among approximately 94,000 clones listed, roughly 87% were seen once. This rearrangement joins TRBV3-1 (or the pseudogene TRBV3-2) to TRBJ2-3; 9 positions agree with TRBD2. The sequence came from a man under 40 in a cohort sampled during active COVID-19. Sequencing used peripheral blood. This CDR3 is CASSPLAGALTDTQYF. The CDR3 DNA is TGTGCCAGCAGCCCGTTAGCGGGGGCCCTCACAGATACGCAGTATTTT.